This T cell receptor (beta chain) was captured in a study of T cell repertoires in cytomegalovirus infection. Germline values: CDR1 SGHAT, CDR2 FQNNGV. The CDR3 runs 15 residues. Trimming stripped 3 bases from V and 4 bases from J, with 13 bases between. Of note for this clonotype: The antigen is not known.

TCRdb used MiXCR to reprocess the reads, holding one entry per CDR3 protein. The sample shows 600,000 to 700,000 distinct CDR3 sequences, 30% to 35% of them seen only once. The TCR sequence derives from a human donor in good health (CMV status not recorded). Some clones in this sample may be carry-over from other donors' samples. The sequences come from cultured PBMCs, collected from culture after CMV antigen stimulation. The chain combines TRBV11-2 with TRBJ1-3, with D maybe TRBD1 (6 bases). The CDR3 spells CASSLIQGSGNTIYF. In nucleotides, the CDR3 is TGTGCCAGCAGCTTGATACAGGGTTCCGGAAACACCATATATTTT.